This T cell receptor (beta chain) was identified during a study of T cells in localized non-small cell lung cancer. Study-wide findings and caveats: Uninvolved neighboring lung showed the greatest T cell clonality, exceeding tumor. Across samples, adjacent lung featured a median around 56 of the top 100 tumor clones. Longer overall survival associated with higher blood T cell density; shorter survival with higher adjacent-lung clonality.

There are 16 residues in the CDR3. The germline V gene has CDR1 LNHNV and CDR2 YYDKDF (reference sequence). V lost 0 bases and J lost 8, with 17 bases in between. Comments on this clone: Its antigen remains unidentified.

Method: immunoSEQ multiplex PCR; TCRdb's copy keeps in-frame clones and lacks some. This sample carries about 70,000 clones, less than 90% of them seen once, and the ten largest clones take around a fifth. The input for sequencing was peripheral blood, taken before any cancer treatment. This chain links TRBV15 with TRBJ1-3; no definite D call. This clonotype originated in a male donor aged 60 or over with stage III squamous cell lung carcinoma. CDR3 sequence reads: CATSRDGRILLDTIYF. The CDR3 nucleotides read TGTGCCACCAGCAGAGATGGCAGAATCCTCTTGGACACCATATATTTT.